Shown below are 5 T cell receptor beta chains from a single sample sequenced in a study of a mutant IDH1 vaccine in newly diagnosed glioma. The time point denotes: week 47, end of study. One vaccine dose held 300 ug of mutant IDH1 20-mer peptide and came with topical imiquimod. Their antigen targets remain unknown. Assay: immunoSEQ multiplex PCR; the TCRdb copy retains only in-frame clones and omits some. The sample consists of fewer than 55,000 clones, less than 65% of them appearing once. Sequences were derived from peripheral blood mononuclear cells (PBMCs), sampled from a glioma patient whose treatment included an IDH1 peptide vaccine. These receptors all stem from a man aged 35-49 years with glioma. Some clones in this sample may be carry-over from other donors' samples.

The chain has TRBV18 and TRBJ2-7; tentative D call: TRBD1 (6 bases). The CDR3 is made up of 15 amino acids. V was trimmed by 4 bases and J by 6 bases, leaving 19 bases between them. Germline CDR1 is KGHSH and CDR2 is LQKENI. CDR3 residues: CASSLGSQGLGEQYF. CDR3 bases: TGTGCCAGCTCACTGGGGAGTCAGGGGTTGGGCGAGCAGTACTTC.

This clone has more than one count but fewer than ten. The chain employs TRBV29-1 and TRBJ1-6, with a weak D call TRBD1 (5 bases). The V end lost 2 bases, the J end lost 19 bases, and 15 bases lay between the germline ends. The CDR3 sequence is 11 residues long. Per the germline V gene, CDR1 is SQVTM and CDR2 is ANQGSEA. DNA for the CDR3: TGCAGCGTTGAAACTGACAGCCGGAAACACTTT. This sequence encodes CSVETDSRKHF.

The V and J genes are TRBV18 and TRBJ1-5, with a possible D match to TRBD1 (5 bases). The CDR3 contains 15 residues. The germline V gene has CDR1 KGHSH and CDR2 LQKENI. With 2 bases removed from V and 6 bases from J, the gap between germline ends came to 14 bases. In nucleotides, the CDR3 is TGTGCCAGCTCACCAGGGCCAGGGAGGGTTCAGCCCCAGCATTTT. It is translated as CASSPGPGRVQPQHF.

The genes are TRBV2 and TRBJ1-4; D not certain. Deletions cut 1 base from V and 8 bases from J, with 11 bases between. Germline V gives CDR1 SNHLY, CDR2 FYNNEI. The CDR3 contains 14 residues. The CDR3 bases are TGTGCCAGCAGTGAAGGGATATCGGGAGAAAAACTGTTTTTT. Its translation: CASSEGISGEKLFF.

The chain uses TRBV7-9 and TRBJ2-5; possible D gene TRBD2, 5 bases. Germline V gene lookup returns CDR1 SEHNR and CDR2 FQNEAQ (reference sequence). Trimming took 6 bases from V and 5 from J, leaving 13 bases between them. This CDR3 has 13 residues. The CDR3 nucleotides are TGTGCCAGCAGAAGACTACCGGGCGAGACCCAGTACTTC. Translated, it gives CASRRLPGETQYF.